These T cell receptor beta chains were read from a single sample in a study of blood T cell repertoires in COVID-19. Method: immunoSEQ multiplex PCR; TCRdb's copy keeps in-frame clones and lacks some. Altogether 50,000 to 70,000 clones are present, 65% to 90% being singletons, with the ten largest covering 4.5% to 7%. The sequenced sample was peripheral blood. The receptor set was obtained from a woman aged 60-70 years with acute or convalescent COVID-19. Each CDR3 is given with its conserved first and last residue. A D gene is named only where the DNA matches it firmly. Clone size is not always given. Where it is, it says once, few, many or a class for expanded clones.

v_call: TRBV29-1
d_call: TRBD1
clone_size: .
j_call: TRBJ1-1
cdr3_length: 13
cdr3_aa: CSVEQGANTEAFF
cdr3_nt: TGCAGCGTTGAACAGGGGGCAAACACTGAAGCTTTCTTT

v_call: TRBV5-1
d_call: TRBD1
clone_size: once
j_call: TRBJ1-2
cdr3_length: 14
cdr3_aa: CASSLVEGADGYTF
cdr3_nt: TGCGCCAGCAGCTTGGTAGAGGGGGCGGATGGCTACACCTTC

v_call: TRBV5-1
d_call: .
clone_size: .
j_call: TRBJ1-4
cdr3_length: 15
cdr3_aa: CASSQTGESNEKLFF
cdr3_nt: TGCGCCAGCAGCCAGACAGGAGAGTCTAATGAAAAACTGTTTTTT

v_call: TRBV2
d_call: TRBD1
clone_size: .
j_call: TRBJ1-2
cdr3_length: 15
cdr3_aa: CASSSPGQKNYGYTF
cdr3_nt: TGTGCCAGCAGTTCCCCGGGACAGAAAAACTATGGCTACACCTTC

v_call: TRBV12-5
d_call: .
clone_size: .
j_call: TRBJ1-2
cdr3_length: 11
cdr3_aa: CASGLVIGYTF
cdr3_nt: TGTGCTAGTGGTTTGGTAATAGGCTACACCTTC

v_call: TRBV15
d_call: TRBD1
clone_size: .
j_call: TRBJ1-4
cdr3_length: 16
cdr3_aa: CATSSSPGTGYEKLFF
cdr3_nt: TGTGCCACCAGCAGTTCTCCTGGGACAGGGTATGAAAAACTGTTTTTT

v_call: TRBV9
d_call: .
clone_size: .
j_call: TRBJ1-3
cdr3_length: 13
cdr3_aa: CASSVTGGNTIYF
cdr3_nt: TGTGCCAGCAGCGTAACGGGTGGAAACACCATATATTTT

v_call: TRBV23-1
d_call: .
clone_size: .
j_call: TRBJ1-3
cdr3_length: 16
cdr3_aa: CASSLCLEFSGNTIYF
cdr3_nt: TGCGCCAGCAGTCTTTGTCTGGAGTTCTCCGGAAACACCATATATTTT

v_call: TRBV7-2
d_call: TRBD2
clone_size: .
j_call: TRBJ2-3
cdr3_length: 14
cdr3_aa: CASRLSGGTDTQYF
cdr3_nt: TGTGCCAGCAGGCTTAGCGGGGGCACAGATACGCAGTATTTT

v_call: TRBV3-1/TRBV3-2
d_call: .
clone_size: .
j_call: TRBJ2-7
cdr3_length: 12
cdr3_aa: CASSQDSYEQYF
cdr3_nt: TGTGCCAGCAGCCAGGACAGTTACGAGCAGTACTTC

v_call: TRBV6-2/TRBV6-3
d_call: .
clone_size: .
j_call: TRBJ1-5
cdr3_length: 20
cdr3_aa: CASSYSFTAEERYSNQPQHF
cdr3_nt: TGTGCCAGCAGTTACTCGTTTACGGCGGAGGAGCGATATAGCAATCAGCCCCAGCATTTT

v_call: TRBV4-1
d_call: TRBD1
clone_size: .
j_call: TRBJ2-1
cdr3_length: 15
cdr3_aa: CASSPGQGAGNEQFF
cdr3_nt: TGCGCCAGCAGCCCGGGACAGGGGGCCGGCAATGAGCAGTTCTTC

v_call: TRBV3-1/TRBV3-2
d_call: TRBD2
clone_size: .
j_call: TRBJ2-3
cdr3_length: 17
cdr3_aa: CASSHPTGTSGTDTQYF
cdr3_nt: TGTGCCAGCAGCCATCCCACCGGGACTAGCGGCACAGATACGCAGTATTTT

v_call: TRBV30
d_call: TRBD1
clone_size: .
j_call: TRBJ2-4
cdr3_length: 11
cdr3_aa: CAWTGTGVQYF
cdr3_nt: TGTGCCTGGACTGGAACAGGGGTTCAGTACTTC

v_call: TRBV9
d_call: .
clone_size: .
j_call: TRBJ2-3
cdr3_length: 12
cdr3_aa: CASSAGLYTQYF
cdr3_nt: TGTGCCAGCAGCGCTGGACTGTATACGCAGTATTTT

v_call: TRBV7-2
d_call: .
clone_size: .
j_call: TRBJ1-2
cdr3_length: 13
cdr3_aa: CASSLTNNYGYTF
cdr3_nt: TGTGCCAGCAGCTTGACTAATAACTATGGCTACACCTTC

v_call: TRBV29-1
d_call: .
clone_size: .
j_call: TRBJ1-1
cdr3_length: 13
cdr3_aa: CSVERGGGLEAFF
cdr3_nt: TGCAGCGTTGAAAGAGGCGGGGGACTTGAAGCTTTCTTT

v_call: TRBV23-1
d_call: .
clone_size: once
j_call: TRBJ2-7
cdr3_length: 13
cdr3_aa: CASSQLAWHEQYF
cdr3_nt: TGCGCCAGCAGTCAACTAGCGTGGCACGAGCAGTACTTC

v_call: TRBV9
d_call: .
clone_size: .
j_call: TRBJ2-1
cdr3_length: 15
cdr3_aa: CASSVGTAGPNEQFF
cdr3_nt: TGTGCCAGCAGCGTAGGGACAGCAGGGCCGAATGAGCAGTTCTTC

v_call: TRBV18
d_call: .
clone_size: .
j_call: TRBJ2-7
cdr3_length: 14
cdr3_aa: CASSPTGLTYEQYF
cdr3_nt: TGTGCCAGCTCACCGACGGGACTTACCTACGAGCAGTACTTC

v_call: TRBV5-6
d_call: .
clone_size: .
j_call: TRBJ1-3
cdr3_length: 15
cdr3_aa: CASSLQVISGNTIYF
cdr3_nt: TGTGCCAGCAGCTTGCAGGTTATCTCTGGAAACACCATATATTTT

v_call: TRBV10-3
d_call: TRBD2
clone_size: .
j_call: TRBJ2-5
cdr3_length: 14
cdr3_aa: CAIARGGRQETQYF
cdr3_nt: TGTGCCATCGCACGGGGGGGGAGGCAAGAGACCCAGTACTTC

v_call: TRBV7-2
d_call: TRBD1
clone_size: .
j_call: TRBJ1-2
cdr3_length: 15
cdr3_aa: CASSPQGQGGYGYTF
cdr3_nt: TGTGCCAGCAGCCCCCAGGGACAGGGAGGCTATGGCTACACCTTC

v_call: TRBV5-8
d_call: .
clone_size: .
j_call: TRBJ1-3
cdr3_length: 15
cdr3_aa: CASSPPRNAGNTIYF
cdr3_nt: TGTGCCAGCAGCCCCCCTAGAAACGCGGGAAACACCATATATTTT

v_call: TRBV29-1
d_call: .
clone_size: .
j_call: TRBJ2-3
cdr3_length: 12
cdr3_aa: CSVEGGTDTQYF
cdr3_nt: TGCAGCGTTGAAGGCGGCACAGATACGCAGTATTTT

v_call: TRBV4-1
d_call: .
clone_size: .
j_call: TRBJ1-2
cdr3_length: 18
cdr3_aa: CASSQDRDNLGGNYGYTF
cdr3_nt: TGCGCCAGCAGCCAAGATAGAGACAATTTAGGGGGTAACTATGGCTACACCTTC

v_call: TRBV5-1
d_call: TRBD1
clone_size: .
j_call: TRBJ1-2
cdr3_length: 15
cdr3_aa: CASSSGQGPFYGYTF
cdr3_nt: TGCGCCAGCAGCTCGGGACAGGGTCCTTTCTATGGCTACACCTTC

v_call: TRBV9
d_call: TRBD1
clone_size: .
j_call: TRBJ1-2
cdr3_length: 16
cdr3_aa: CASSGISGGVGYGYTF
cdr3_nt: TGTGCCAGCAGCGGAATCTCAGGGGGTGTAGGCTATGGCTACACCTTC

v_call: TRBV27
d_call: TRBD1
clone_size: .
j_call: TRBJ1-2
cdr3_length: 16
cdr3_aa: CASSSLAGTGTKGYTF
cdr3_nt: TGTGCCAGCAGTTCGCTGGCCGGGACAGGAACTAAGGGCTACACCTTC

v_call: TRBV2
d_call: TRBD1
clone_size: .
j_call: TRBJ1-6
cdr3_length: 14
cdr3_aa: CASKRDREDSPLHF
cdr3_nt: TGTGCCAGCAAACGGGACAGGGAAGATTCACCCCTCCACTTT

v_call: TRBV19
d_call: .
clone_size: .
j_call: TRBJ2-1
cdr3_length: 14
cdr3_aa: CASSPNQGLGEQFF
cdr3_nt: TGTGCCAGTAGTCCTAACCAGGGTCTGGGTGAGCAGTTCTTC

v_call: TRBV30
d_call: .
clone_size: .
j_call: TRBJ1-2
cdr3_length: 12
cdr3_aa: CAWSVPGYGYTF
cdr3_nt: TGTGCCTGGAGTGTACCAGGTTATGGCTACACCTTC

v_call: TRBV13
d_call: .
clone_size: .
j_call: TRBJ1-5
cdr3_length: 14
cdr3_aa: CASSLRDSNQPQHF
cdr3_nt: TGTGCCAGCAGCTTAAGAGATAGCAATCAGCCCCAGCATTTT

v_call: TRBV5-1
d_call: .
clone_size: .
j_call: TRBJ2-5
cdr3_length: 14
cdr3_aa: CASSLASGGETQYF
cdr3_nt: TGCGCCAGCAGCTTGGCCAGTGGGGGGGAGACCCAGTACTTC

v_call: TRBV5-6
d_call: TRBD2
clone_size: .
j_call: TRBJ2-3
cdr3_length: 17
cdr3_aa: CASSLGLAGTARDTQYF
cdr3_nt: TGTGCCAGCAGCTTGGGGCTAGCGGGTACCGCTCGGGATACGCAGTATTTT

v_call: TRBV5-1
d_call: .
clone_size: .
j_call: TRBJ1-4
cdr3_length: 14
cdr3_aa: CASSFSGTNEKLFF
cdr3_nt: TGCGCCAGCAGCTTTTCGGGTACTAATGAAAAACTGTTTTTT

v_call: TRBV10-2
d_call: TRBD1
clone_size: .
j_call: TRBJ1-5
cdr3_length: 14
cdr3_aa: CASSEAGGYQPQHF
cdr3_nt: TGCGCCAGCAGTGAGGCAGGGGGCTATCAGCCCCAGCATTTT

v_call: TRBV9
d_call: .
clone_size: .
j_call: TRBJ1-4
cdr3_length: 15
cdr3_aa: CASSLSPSGEEKLFF
cdr3_nt: TGTGCCAGCAGCCTCAGCCCGTCGGGGGAGGAAAAACTGTTTTTT

v_call: TRBV4-2
d_call: TRBD1
clone_size: .
j_call: TRBJ2-7
cdr3_length: 16
cdr3_aa: CASSQPDRGLTYEQYF
cdr3_nt: TGTGCCAGCAGCCAACCCGACAGGGGGTTAACCTACGAGCAGTACTTC

v_call: TRBV11-2
d_call: TRBD1
clone_size: .
j_call: TRBJ2-2
cdr3_length: 14
cdr3_aa: CASSSGQGARELFF
cdr3_nt: TGTGCCAGCAGCTCCGGACAGGGGGCCAGGGAGCTGTTTTTT

v_call: TRBV6-6
d_call: .
clone_size: .
j_call: TRBJ1-4
cdr3_length: 15
cdr3_aa: CASTYRAGLGEKLFF
cdr3_nt: TGTGCCAGCACTTACCGGGCAGGGCTTGGGGAAAAACTGTTTTTT

v_call: TRBV5-5
d_call: .
clone_size: .
j_call: TRBJ1-5
cdr3_length: 15
cdr3_aa: CASSESPGQRGPQHF
cdr3_nt: TGTGCCAGCAGCGAGAGCCCAGGACAGAGGGGGCCCCAGCATTTT

v_call: TRBV3-1/TRBV3-2
d_call: .
clone_size: .
j_call: TRBJ1-1
cdr3_length: 15
cdr3_aa: CASSRLGTGNTEAFF
cdr3_nt: TGTGCCAGCAGCCGACTAGGGACGGGGAACACTGAAGCTTTCTTT

v_call: TRBV10-3
d_call: .
clone_size: once
j_call: TRBJ2-3
cdr3_length: 14
cdr3_aa: CAISDMVVSDTQYF
cdr3_nt: TGTGCCATCAGCGACATGGTAGTGTCAGATACGCAGTATTTT

v_call: TRBV6-6
d_call: .
clone_size: .
j_call: TRBJ1-2
cdr3_length: 15
cdr3_aa: CASAPQDRSTYGYTF
cdr3_nt: TGTGCCAGCGCACCCCAGGACAGATCTACCTATGGCTACACCTTC

v_call: TRBV6-5
d_call: TRBD2
clone_size: .
j_call: TRBJ2-3
cdr3_length: 15
cdr3_aa: CASRNSGGAGDTQYF
cdr3_nt: TGTGCCAGCAGGAATAGCGGGGGGGCTGGAGATACGCAGTATTTT

v_call: TRBV6-5
d_call: .
clone_size: .
j_call: TRBJ1-6
cdr3_length: 13
cdr3_aa: CASTGGYNSPLHF
cdr3_nt: TGTGCCAGCACGGGGGGGTATAATTCACCCCTCCACTTT

v_call: TRBV9
d_call: TRBD2
clone_size: .
j_call: TRBJ2-7
cdr3_length: 14
cdr3_aa: CASSGGGVSYEQYF
cdr3_nt: TGTGCCAGCAGCGGCGGGGGGGTGAGCTACGAGCAGTACTTC

v_call: TRBV5-1
d_call: TRBD1
clone_size: .
j_call: TRBJ2-1
cdr3_length: 16
cdr3_aa: CASSLAPTGSYNEQFF
cdr3_nt: TGCGCCAGCAGCTTGGCCCCGACAGGGTCCTACAATGAGCAGTTCTTC